This TCR beta chain was obtained from a study of identical twins (dated by TCRdb to about 2016). Concerning the study at large: To test whether fetal clonotypes persist, this study deep-sequenced TCR alpha and beta repertoires from monozygotic twins, from unrelated adults of various ages, and from cord blood. To rule out contamination, the twin experiments were replicated at different times with different library preparation protocols.

Library method: 5' RACE. Reads for this sample came from an Illumina HiSeq 2000. Template switching added a universal primer binding site, and the final cDNA carried a unique molecular identifier that allowed TCR cDNA molecules to be counted accurately. Specific primers in the conserved constant-segment region were used to synthesize first-strand cDNA for TCR alpha and beta chains. Each cDNA library was double barcoded, with a SMART-Mk sample barcode plus Illumina barcodes, to control for contamination. Two successive PCR steps introduced TruSeq adapter sequences along with Illumina sample barcodes. The TCR alpha and beta cDNA libraries were sequenced on the Illumina HiSeq platform using custom primers. Processing in the source paper ran as follows. MiGEC processed the raw reads to extract unique molecular identifiers, while MiXCR was used to determine the CDR3 positions. Recombination models were inferred per individual with the repgenHMM and IGoR tools using an EM algorithm. Shared clonotype analysis was performed with the tcR package in R, normalizing sharing by the product of cloneset sizes. To study raw recombination without the effects of thymic and clonal selection, out-of-frame nonproductive sequences were analyzed. Through fastp at Q25 and MiXCR, TCRdb rebuilt clones from the public reads, retaining in-frame beta chains. Entries are consolidated by CDR3 protein sequence, retaining the most common genes and DNA. These V and J calls derive from TCRdb rather than the authors' analysis. The sample data list some 560,000 distinct CDR3 sequences, and 9.6% of these were observed just once. More than 2.5% of the sample is taken by the ten largest.

V lost 5 bases and J lost 0 bases; the stretch between them is 13 bases long. CDR1 MNHEY and CDR2 SVGAGI were looked up in the germline V gene. The CDR3 runs 15 amino acids, cysteine and phenylalanine included. Only the CDR3 portion is preserved as DNA: 45 bases, with reading frame beginning at the first base. To note about this clonotype: No antigen is known for it. No qualities accompany the bases; no much larger clone lies one base away.

General findings and caveats noted by the study authors: Abundant cord blood beta clonotypes had fewer insertions, young adult naive repertoires showed a similar but weaker trend, and memory repertoires showed no such trend. Out-of-frame TCR alpha sharing in monozygotic twins was systematically underestimated by recombination models, whereas sharing between unrelated individuals was in agreement with the recombination models. The excess sharing between twins in beta out-of-frame sequences was weaker because fewer shared sequences reduced the signal-to-noise ratio. Compared with coincidental sharing between unrelated individuals, out-of-frame TCR alpha sequences shared between twins showed an excess of sequences with low generation probability. Because the same donors could not be followed over many years, conclusions were based on cross-sectional statistical analysis. Zero-insertion analyses could be partly confounded by invariant T cells such as MAIT and iNKT, although diverse VJ usage argued against such confounding for most clonotypes.

Every donor was a healthy Caucasian. Three pairs of female monozygotic twins, all aged about 18 to 30 years, made up the twin cohort. RNA for TCR libraries was isolated from peripheral blood mononuclear cells. This sample was shared with a second study, whose subject was yellow fever vaccine responses in identical twins. The second study, in turn, reports: According to the authors, in identical twins the way T cells responded to vaccination appeared partly convergent and partly personalized. Focusing on identical twins, the study followed the T cell clones that responded to the vaccine, and did so with precision.

The chain employs TRBV6-5 and TRBJ1-1, with the identity of the D gene unclear. Material for sequencing was PBMCs. The TCR originated in a woman under 30 in good health. The CDR3 protein sequence reads: CASSTFRQLNTEAFF. In nucleotide form, the sequence is TGTGCCAGCAGTACTTTCCGCCAGCTGAACACTGAAGCTTTCTTT.